Reported below is one T cell receptor beta chain. The sample is drawn from a study of memory CD4+ T cells and cytomegalovirus serostatus. Turning to the study itself: Healthy Belgian adult donors included roughly ten CMV-positive and 24 CMV-negative people.

Single viable CD3+CD4+CD8-CD45RO+ cells were sorted as the memory CD4+ T cells. Donors' CMV status reflects serum IgG against pp150, pp28, p38, p52. Method: immunoSEQ multiplex PCR; TCRdb's copy keeps in-frame clones and lacks some. This table has over 60,000 clones, roughly four fifths appearing once. Sequencing was performed on memory CD4+ T cells from blood. This sequence originates from an adult in good health and CMV-seronegative.

The CDR3: CASSEEGTRSNSPLHF. The CDR3 nucleotides read TGTGCCAGCAGTGAAGAGGGCACCCGATCTAATTCACCCCTCCACTTT. The chain has TRBV6-1 and TRBJ1-6; no clear D. This CDR3 comprises 16 residues. Trimming removed 1 base from V and 6 bases from J, with 13 bases in between. Germline CDR1 is MNHNS and CDR2 is SASEGT.